Listed here is a single T cell receptor beta chain. The investigators amplified TCR beta CDR3 regions from RNA transcripts. A set of HTBI primers served as the primers for a first-round RT-PCR of the TCR CDR3. TCRdb re-derived calls from the multiplex PCR reads in MiXCR, one entry per CDR3 protein. The repertoire holds roughly 200,000 distinct CDR3 sequences, with approximately 16% as singletons. These data come from a study of T cells in Graves' hyperthyroidism and ophthalmopathy. The authors deemed Graves' hyperthyroidism stable absent ophthalmopathy progression within 18 months. This CDR3 region has 16 residues. Germline CDR1 is MNHNS and CDR2 is SASEGT. V lost 6 bases and J lost 7, with 19 bases in between.

The TCR comes from a middle-aged man with Graves' hyperthyroidism. The V gene is TRBV6-1, the J gene TRBJ1-6, with a tentative D call TRBD1 (5 bases). What was sequenced was blood. This CDR3 is CASSPGTGTGNSPLHF. The CDR3 coding sequence is TGTGCCAGCAGCCCGGGAACCGGGACGGGGAATTCACCCCTCCACTTT.